This T cell receptor (beta chain) came from a study of cytomegalovirus exposure and HLA in healthy donors. The CDR3 is 14 amino acids. The germline gives CDR1 SGHDN, CDR2 FVKESK. Unmatched junction bases numbered 4, after V lost 1 base and J lost 4 bases. The PCR made use of 60 Vbeta and 13 Jbeta primers. The repertoire was sequenced with immunoSEQ multiplex PCR; TCRdb's copy has only in-frame clones and lacks some. The table shows around 150,000 clones, with around four fifths occurring only once. Points from the study as a whole: Accurate prediction of most subjects' HLA-A and HLA-B alleles from TCR beta sequences was reported. HLA alleles were associated with roughly 17,000 TCR beta sequences in a later analysis at 0.05 false discovery rate. Indistinguishable V segments such as TRBV6-2 and TRBV6-3 were excluded.

Note on this clone: Its antigen is as yet unknown.

Source material: PBMCs. This TCR was recovered from a man aged 35 to 55 in good health and CMV-seronegative. The V and J genes are TRBV14 and TRBJ2-7; TRBD1 matches at 7 bases. CDR3 protein: CASSQGNRGYEQYF. CDR3 nucleotides: TGTGCCAGCAGCCAAGGAAACAGGGGTTACGAGCAGTACTTC.